The 2 T cell receptor beta chains below all came from one sample that was sequenced in a study of cytomegalovirus exposure and HLA in healthy donors. With 60 Vbeta and 13 Jbeta primers, the PCR was carried out. Some clones are missing from TCRdb's copy, which holds only in-frame ones; the method was immunoSEQ multiplex PCR. Altogether fewer than 85,000 clones are present, about 76% being singletons, with the ten largest covering roughly 12%. Sequencing used PBMCs. The source of these receptors is a male donor in good health and CMV-seropositive.

This clone has only a few counts. The chain joins TRBV7-2 to TRBJ1-1, with 7 bases lining up with TRBD1. This CDR3 is 15 amino acids long. The germline CDR1 and CDR2 sequences are SGHTA and FQGNSA. V lost 5 bases to trimming and J lost 2 bases; unmatched junction nucleotides: 8. CDR3 protein: CASSPLTGPNTEAFF. CDR3 nucleotides: TGTGCCAGCAGCCCGCTGACAGGGCCTAACACTGAAGCTTTCTTT.

V usage is TRBV28 and J usage is TRBJ1-2, with D perhaps TRBD1 (6 bases). CDR3 length equals 14 residues. Germline V gene sequence: CDR1 MDHEN, CDR2 SYDVKM. Trimming cost V 6 bases and J 3 bases, with 14 bases left between them. The CDR3: CASRYGQSDYGYTF. The CDR3 DNA sequence: TGTGCCAGCAGGTATGGACAGTCGGACTATGGCTACACCTTC.